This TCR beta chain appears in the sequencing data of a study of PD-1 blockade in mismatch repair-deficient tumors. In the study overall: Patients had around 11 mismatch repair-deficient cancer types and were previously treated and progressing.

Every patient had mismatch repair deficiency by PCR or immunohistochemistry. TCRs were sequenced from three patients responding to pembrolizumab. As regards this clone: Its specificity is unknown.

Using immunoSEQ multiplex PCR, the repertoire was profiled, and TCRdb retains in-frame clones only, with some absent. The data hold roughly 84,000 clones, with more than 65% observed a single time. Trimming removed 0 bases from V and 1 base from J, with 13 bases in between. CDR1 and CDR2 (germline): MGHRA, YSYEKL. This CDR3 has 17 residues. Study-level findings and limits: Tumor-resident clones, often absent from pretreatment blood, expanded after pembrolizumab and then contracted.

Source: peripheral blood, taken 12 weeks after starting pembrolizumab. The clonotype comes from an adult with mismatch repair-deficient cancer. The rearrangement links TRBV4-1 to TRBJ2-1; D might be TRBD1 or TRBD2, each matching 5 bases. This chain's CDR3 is CASSQDRGAGSYNEQFF. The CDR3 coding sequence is TGCGCCAGCAGCCAAGATAGGGGAGCTGGGTCCTACAATGAGCAGTTCTTC.